The present T cell receptor (beta chain) was sequenced within a study of blood T cell repertoires in COVID-19. Study summary: Some COVID-19 samples were acute and others convalescent; all came from the United States, Italy and Spain. PBMCs, B-cell-depleted T cells, or T cells provided the cDNA or gDNA that made up the material.

Per germline, CDR1 KGHSH and CDR2 LQKENI. The CDR3 is 13 amino acids. V lost 2 bases, J lost 3 bases, and 7 bases lay in between. The data were produced by immunoSEQ multiplex PCR, yet TCRdb's version contains in-frame clones alone and is incomplete. The table lists 70,000 to 95,000 clones, roughly 92% of them singletons. What was sequenced was peripheral blood. The rearrangement uses TRBV18 and TRBJ1-2, with D unresolved. This receptor was identified in a woman aged 60 to 75 with active COVID-19. The CDR3 here is CASSPGADYGYTF. CDR3 coding DNA: TGTGCCAGCTCACCAGGAGCCGACTATGGCTACACCTTC. Full variable domain (rest looked up from reference TRBV18 and TRBJ1-2): NAGVMQNPRHLVRRRGQEARLRCSPMKGHSHVYWYRQLPEEGLKFMVYLQKENIIDESGMPKERFSAEFPKEGPSILRIQQVVRGDSAAYFCASSPGADYGYTFGSGTRLTVV.